This TCR beta chain was captured in a study of T cells in Graves' hyperthyroidism and ophthalmopathy. From RNA transcripts, TCR beta CDR3 regions were amplified. Carried out on the TCR CDR3, a first-round RT-PCR used the HTBI primer set. TCRdb ran MiXCR on the multiplex PCR reads and lists one entry per CDR3 protein. In the table there are 550,000 to 700,000 distinct CDR3 sequences, just over 45% of which are singletons. V was clipped by 5 bases and J by 0 bases; unmatched bases: 12. Germline values: CDR1 SEHNR, CDR2 FQNEAQ (reference sequence). This CDR3 spans 17 amino acids. Whole-study results and caveats: A median around six months before onset, the model predicted ophthalmopathy.

This clonotype was seen repeatedly, ten times or more. Its antigen remains unknown. Specimen: peripheral blood or thyroid tissue (not recorded which). The chain couples TRBV7-9 to TRBJ1-2, with 7 nucleotides matching TRBD1. This clonotype was obtained from an adult woman with Graves' disease, either hyperthyroidism or ophthalmopathy (not recorded which). CDR3 in amino acids: CASSPRDRNPANYGYTF. The CDR3 region has the DNA TGTGCCAGCAGCCCGAGGGACAGAAACCCAGCTAACTATGGCTACACCTTC. Looking up the rest from reference TRBV7-9 and TRBJ1-2 gives the full variable domain: DTGVSQNPRHKITKRGQNVTFRCDPISEHNRLYWYRQTLGQGPEFLTYFQNEAQLEKSRLLSDRFSAERPKGSFSTLEIQRTEQGDSAMYLCASSPRDRNPANYGYTFGSGTRLTVV.